Sequencing of this T cell receptor (beta chain) was carried out in a study of blood T cell repertoires in COVID-19. In the original workflow: From reference gene primer amplification, estimates of nucleated cell counts were derived. Profiled with immunoSEQ multiplex PCR; TCRdb holds only in-frame clones, not every one. V and J calls and clone size are copied from that table; D and trimming were computed from the DNA. The sample yields some 500,000 clones, over 75% seen once. Germline CDR1 is SNHLY and CDR2 is FYNNEI. This CDR3 has 13 amino acids. V was trimmed by 6 bases and J by 6 bases, leaving 12 bases between them.

Sequencing input: PBMCs or T cells enriched from blood (not recorded which). The receptor's source is a woman aged 40-49 years who had recovered from COVID-19. The chain combines TRBV2 with TRBJ2-1; no reliable D call. DNA of the CDR3: TGTGCCAGCAGGGAGAACGAAGGCAATGAGCAGTTCTTC. This translates into CASRENEGNEQFF.